The sequence of this TCR beta chain was determined in a study of cytomegalovirus exposure and HLA in healthy donors. Study background: Both the 100 to 150 validation repertoires and the roughly 620 first-cohort repertoires used the same platform, as reported by a later analysis.

This table comes from immunoSEQ multiplex PCR, and its TCRdb copy is limited to in-frame clones, with some not included. The sample lists 170,000 or so clones, 85% occurring once. Among the 90 to 150 subjects of the validation cohort, separate from the approximately 660-subject first cohort, were the donors. V shed 4 bases and J shed 4 bases, with 7 bases lying between them. There are 13 residues in the CDR3. Germline CDR1 and CDR2: PRHDT and FYEKMQ (reference sequence). The sample consisted of PBMCs. This clonotype was sampled from a man younger than 35 in good health and CMV-seropositive. This chain uses TRBV13 with TRBJ2-2; D unresolved. The chain's CDR3 is CASSYHSTGELFF. CDR3 sequence (DNA): TGTGCCAGCAGCTATCATAGCACCGGGGAGCTGTTTTTT.